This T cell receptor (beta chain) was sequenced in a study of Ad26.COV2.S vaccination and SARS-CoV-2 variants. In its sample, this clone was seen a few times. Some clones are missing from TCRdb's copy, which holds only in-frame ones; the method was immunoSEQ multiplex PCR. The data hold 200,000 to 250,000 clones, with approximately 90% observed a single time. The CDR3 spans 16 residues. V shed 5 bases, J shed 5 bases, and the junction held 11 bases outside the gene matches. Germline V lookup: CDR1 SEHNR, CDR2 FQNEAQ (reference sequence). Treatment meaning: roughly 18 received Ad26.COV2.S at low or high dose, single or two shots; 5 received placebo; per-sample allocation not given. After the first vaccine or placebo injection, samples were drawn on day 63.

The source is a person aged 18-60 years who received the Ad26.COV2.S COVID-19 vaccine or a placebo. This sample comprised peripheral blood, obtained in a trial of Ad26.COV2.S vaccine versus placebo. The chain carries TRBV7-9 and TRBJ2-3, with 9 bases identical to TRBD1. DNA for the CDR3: TGTGCCAGCAGCACGTACAGGGGGCGAGGAGTAGATACGCAGTATTTT. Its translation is CASSTYRGRGVDTQYF.